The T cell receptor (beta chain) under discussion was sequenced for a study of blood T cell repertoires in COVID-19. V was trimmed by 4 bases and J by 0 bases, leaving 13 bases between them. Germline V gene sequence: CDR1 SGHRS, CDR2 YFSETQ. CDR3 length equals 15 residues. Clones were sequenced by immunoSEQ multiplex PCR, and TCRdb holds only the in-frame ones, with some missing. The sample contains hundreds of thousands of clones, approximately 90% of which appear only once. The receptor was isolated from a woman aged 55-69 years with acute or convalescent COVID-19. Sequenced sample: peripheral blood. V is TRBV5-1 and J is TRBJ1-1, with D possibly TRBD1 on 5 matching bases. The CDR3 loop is CASSNRQTMNTEAFF. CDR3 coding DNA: TGCGCCAGCAGCAATCGACAGACCATGAACACTGAAGCTTTCTTT. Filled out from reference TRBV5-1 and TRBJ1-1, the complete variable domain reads KAGVTQTPRYLIKTRGQQVTLSCSPISGHRSVSWYQQTPGQGLQFLFEYFSETQRNKGNFPGRFSGRQFSNSRSEMNVSTLELGDSALYLCASSNRQTMNTEAFFGQGTRLTVV.